This entry features one T cell receptor (beta chain) sequence. Its antigen is as yet unknown. The sample belongs to a study of cytomegalovirus exposure and HLA in healthy donors. Whole-study context: Approximately 81% of 398 genotyped donors fell in the Caucasian-associated ancestry cluster. Study results and caveats: The study flagged around 150 TCR beta chains as cytomegalovirus-associated.

This CDR3 comprises 15 residues. The germline V and J ends were trimmed by 2 bases and 4 bases, with 12 bases remaining between them. Germline assignment: CDR1 SGHRS and CDR2 YFSETQ. Vbeta (60) and Jbeta (13) primers were used in the PCR. Method: immunoSEQ multiplex PCR; TCRdb's copy keeps in-frame clones and lacks some. The table has about 110,000 clones, around 79% seen once. Sequencing was done on a sample of PBMCs. This chain joins TRBV5-1 and TRBJ2-2; possibly TRBD1 for D (5 bases). This receptor was identified in a man aged 55 to 69 in good health and CMV-seronegative. This CDR3 reads CASSFLGHRTGELFF. The CDR3 nucleotides are TGCGCCAGCAGCTTTCTAGGACACCGCACCGGGGAGCTGTTTTTT.